The 5 T cell receptor beta chains below come from one sample, sequenced in a study of PD-L1 blockade in urothelial cancer. Libraries were prepared by immunoSEQ multiplex PCR; TCRdb keeps only in-frame clonotypes and omits some of them. This sample yields 40,000 to 45,000 clones, of which about 85% are seen a single time; about 2.7% belongs to the top ten. Time point reported: peripheral blood 6 weeks after treatment start. Sequencing used PBMCs, obtained around atezolizumab (anti-PD-L1) treatment. The source is a man in his 70s with urothelial cancer.

This chain links TRBV5-4 with TRBJ2-5; D possibly corresponds to TRBD1 (5 bases). Germline V CDR1 and CDR2: SGHNT, YYREEE (reference sequence). Deletions cut 0 bases from V and 1 base from J, with 7 bases between. CDR3 length: 14 residues. The CDR3 bases are TGTGCCAGCAGCTTGGCAGGGATCCAAGAGACCCAGTACTTC. Its translation: CASSLAGIQETQYF. The whole variable domain, filled in from reference TRBV5-4 and TRBJ2-5, reads ETGVTQSPTHLIKTRGQQVTLRCSSQSGHNTVSWYQQALGQGPQFIFQYYREEENGRGNFPPRFSGLQFPNYSSELNVNALELDDSALYLCASSLAGIQETQYFGPGTRLLVL.

V usage is TRBV4-1 and J usage is TRBJ2-7; 7 bases are a match to TRBD1. This CDR3 has 15 amino acids. V lost 4 bases, J lost 3 bases, and 9 bases stayed unmatched. Per germline, CDR1 MGHRA and CDR2 YSYEKL. The CDR3 protein is CASSLGQVPIYEQYF. In nucleotides, the CDR3 is TGCGCCAGCAGCCTCGGACAGGTCCCCATCTACGAGCAGTACTTC.

The V call is TRBV27, the J call TRBJ1-2; the match to TRBD1 covers 9 bases. CDR1 and CDR2 (germline): MNHEY, SMNVEV (reference sequence). J was trimmed by 5 bases and V by 3 bases; bases with no gene match: 7. The CDR3 consists of 15 residues. The CDR3, as DNA: TGTGCCAGCAGTTTGGGACAGGGCGGGCTATATGGCTACACCTTC. This codes for CASSLGQGGLYGYTF.

The chain combines TRBV7-2 with TRBJ1-1; D not resolved. The CDR3 runs to 11 residues. With 3 bases removed from V and 5 bases from J, the gap between germline ends came to 4 bases. From germline, CDR1 is SGHTA and CDR2 FQGNSA. CDR3 region: CASSFGTEAFF. In nucleotides, the CDR3 is TGTGCCAGCAGCTTCGGGACTGAAGCTTTCTTT. The full variable domain, in which reference TRBV7-2 and TRBJ1-1 provide the parts outside the CDR3, is GAGVSQSPSNKVTEKGKDVELRCDPISGHTALYWYRQSLGQGLEFLIYFQGNSAPDKSGLPSDRFSAERTGGSVSTLTIQRTQQEDSAVYLCASSFGTEAFFGQGTRLTVV.

The rearrangement joins TRBV2 to TRBJ2-5; 8 nucleotides line up with TRBD2. The trim removed 2 bases at V and 0 bases at J, leaving 5 bases unmatched. The CDR3 has 16 residues. Germline V gene data show CDR1 as SNHLY and CDR2 as FYNNEI. CDR3 coding DNA: TGTGCCAGCAGTGAAAGGGTAGCGGGGTACCAAGAGACCCAGTACTTC. Protein: CASSERVAGYQETQYF.